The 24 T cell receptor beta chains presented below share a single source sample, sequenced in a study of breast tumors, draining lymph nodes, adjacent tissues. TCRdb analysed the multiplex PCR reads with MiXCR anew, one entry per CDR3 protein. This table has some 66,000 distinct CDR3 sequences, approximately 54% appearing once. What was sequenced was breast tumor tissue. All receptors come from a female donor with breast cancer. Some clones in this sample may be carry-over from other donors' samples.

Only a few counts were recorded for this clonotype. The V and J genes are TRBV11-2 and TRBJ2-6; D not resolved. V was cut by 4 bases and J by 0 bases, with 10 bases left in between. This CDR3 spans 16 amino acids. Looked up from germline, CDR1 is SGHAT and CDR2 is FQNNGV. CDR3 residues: CASSSQRSSGANVLTF. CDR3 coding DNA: TGTGCCAGCAGCTCCCAGAGGAGCTCTGGGGCCAACGTCCTGACTTTC.

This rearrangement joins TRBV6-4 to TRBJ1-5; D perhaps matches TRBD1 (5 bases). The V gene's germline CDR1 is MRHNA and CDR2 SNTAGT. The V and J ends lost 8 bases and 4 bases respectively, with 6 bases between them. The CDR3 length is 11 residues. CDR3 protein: CASGANQPQHF. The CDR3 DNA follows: TGTGCCAGCGGGGCGAATCAGCCCCAGCATTTT.

The CDR3: CASIKGGGTEAFF. DNA of the CDR3: TGTGCCAGCATCAAAGGGGGGGGCACTGAAGCTTTCTTT. The V call is TRBV7-9, the J call TRBJ1-1; TRBD1 might be the D (6 bases). V was shortened by 7 bases and J by 4 bases, with 13 bases between the two germline ends. The CDR3 sequence is 13 residues long. Germline CDR1 and CDR2: SEHNR and FQNEAQ (reference sequence). The variable domain in full, with the rest retrieved from reference TRBV7-9 and TRBJ1-1, is DTGVSQNPRHKITKRGQNVTFRCDPISEHNRLYWYRQTLGQGPEFLTYFQNEAQLEKSRLLSDRFSAERPKGSFSTLEIQRTEQGDSAMYLCASIKGGGTEAFFGQGTRLTVV.

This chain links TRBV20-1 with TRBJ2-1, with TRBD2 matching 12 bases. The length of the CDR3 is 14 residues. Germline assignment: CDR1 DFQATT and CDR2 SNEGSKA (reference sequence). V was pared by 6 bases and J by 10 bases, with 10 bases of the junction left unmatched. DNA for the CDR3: TGCAGTGCCCAGACTAGCGGGAGTGTTGGAGAGCAGTTCTTC. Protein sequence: CSAQTSGSVGEQFF.

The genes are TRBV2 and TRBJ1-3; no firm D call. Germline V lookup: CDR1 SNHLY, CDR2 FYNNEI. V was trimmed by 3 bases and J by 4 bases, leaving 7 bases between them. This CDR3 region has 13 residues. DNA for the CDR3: TGTGCCAGCAGTGATCGCCCGGGAAACACCATATATTTT. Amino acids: CASSDRPGNTIYF.

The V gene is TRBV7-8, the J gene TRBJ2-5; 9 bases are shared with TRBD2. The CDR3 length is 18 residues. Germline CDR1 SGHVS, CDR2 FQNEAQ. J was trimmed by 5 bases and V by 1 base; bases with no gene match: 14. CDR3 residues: CASSLDQLAGPSGETQYF. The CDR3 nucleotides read TGTGCCAGCAGCTTAGATCAGCTAGCGGGACCCTCGGGGGAGACCCAGTACTTC.

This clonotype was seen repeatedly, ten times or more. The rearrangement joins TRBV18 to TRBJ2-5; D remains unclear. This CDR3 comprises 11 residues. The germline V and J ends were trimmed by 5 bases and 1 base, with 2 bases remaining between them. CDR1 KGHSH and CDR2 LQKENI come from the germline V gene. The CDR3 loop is CASSTQETQYF. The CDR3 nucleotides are TGTGCCAGCTCAACCCAAGAGACCCAGTACTTC.

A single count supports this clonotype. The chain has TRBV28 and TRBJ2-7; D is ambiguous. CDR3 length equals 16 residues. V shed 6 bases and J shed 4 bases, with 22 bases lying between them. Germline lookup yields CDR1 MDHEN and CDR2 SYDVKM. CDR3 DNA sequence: TGTGCCAGCAGCCGGAACGGGTCGAGCCTCGTTTACGAGCAGTACTTC. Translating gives CASSRNGSSLVYEQYF.

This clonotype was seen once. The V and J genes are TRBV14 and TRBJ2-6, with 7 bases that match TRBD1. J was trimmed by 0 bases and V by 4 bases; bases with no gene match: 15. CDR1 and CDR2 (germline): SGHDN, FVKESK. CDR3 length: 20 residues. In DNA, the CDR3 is TGTGCCAGCAGCCTTCCCCGGGGCGACAGGGCCTCCTCTGGGGCCAACGTCCTGACTTTC. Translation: CASSLPRGDRASSGANVLTF.

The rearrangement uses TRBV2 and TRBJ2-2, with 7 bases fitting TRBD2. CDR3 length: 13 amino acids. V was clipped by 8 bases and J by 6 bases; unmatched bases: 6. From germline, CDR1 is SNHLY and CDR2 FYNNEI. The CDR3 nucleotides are TGTGCCAGCGGGCGGGAGAGGGCCGGGGAGCTGTTTTTT. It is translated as CASGRERAGELFF.

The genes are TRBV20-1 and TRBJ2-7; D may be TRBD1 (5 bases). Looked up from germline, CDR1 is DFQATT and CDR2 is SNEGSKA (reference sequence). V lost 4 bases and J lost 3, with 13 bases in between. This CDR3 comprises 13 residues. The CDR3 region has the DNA TGCAGTGCTAAGAAGGGGTTGGGCTACGAGCAGTACTTC. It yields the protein CSAKKGLGYEQYF.

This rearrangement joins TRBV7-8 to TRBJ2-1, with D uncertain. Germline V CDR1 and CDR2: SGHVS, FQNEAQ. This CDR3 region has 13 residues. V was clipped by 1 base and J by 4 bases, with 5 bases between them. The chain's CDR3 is CASSLGQYNEQFF. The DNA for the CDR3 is TGTGCCAGCAGCTTAGGACAATACAATGAGCAGTTCTTC.

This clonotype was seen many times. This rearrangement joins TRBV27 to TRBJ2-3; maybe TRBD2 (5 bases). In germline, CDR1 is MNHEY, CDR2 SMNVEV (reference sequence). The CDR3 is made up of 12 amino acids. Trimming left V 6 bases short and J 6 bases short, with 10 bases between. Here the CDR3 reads CASRFRGDTQYF. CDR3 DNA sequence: TGTGCCAGCAGGTTCAGAGGGGATACGCAGTATTTT.

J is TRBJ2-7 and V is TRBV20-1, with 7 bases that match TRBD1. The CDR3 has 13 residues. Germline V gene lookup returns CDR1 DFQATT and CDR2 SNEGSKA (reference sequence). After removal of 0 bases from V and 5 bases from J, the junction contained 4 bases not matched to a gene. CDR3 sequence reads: CSARDRGLNEQYF. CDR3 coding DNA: TGCAGTGCTAGAGATAGGGGGCTGAACGAGCAGTACTTC.

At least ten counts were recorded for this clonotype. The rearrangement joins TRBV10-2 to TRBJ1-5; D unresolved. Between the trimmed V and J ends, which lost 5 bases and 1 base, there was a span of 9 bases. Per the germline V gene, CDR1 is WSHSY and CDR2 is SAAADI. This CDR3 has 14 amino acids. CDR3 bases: TGCGCCAGCAGTCCGACTAGCAGCAATCAGCCCCAGCATTTT. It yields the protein CASSPTSSNQPQHF.

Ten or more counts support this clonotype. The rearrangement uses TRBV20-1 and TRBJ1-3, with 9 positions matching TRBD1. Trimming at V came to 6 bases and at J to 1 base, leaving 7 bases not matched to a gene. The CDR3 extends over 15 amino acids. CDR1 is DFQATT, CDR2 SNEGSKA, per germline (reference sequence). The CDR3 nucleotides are TGCAGTGCGAGGACAGGGGAGGGTTCTGGAAACACCATATATTTT. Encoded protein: CSARTGEGSGNTIYF.

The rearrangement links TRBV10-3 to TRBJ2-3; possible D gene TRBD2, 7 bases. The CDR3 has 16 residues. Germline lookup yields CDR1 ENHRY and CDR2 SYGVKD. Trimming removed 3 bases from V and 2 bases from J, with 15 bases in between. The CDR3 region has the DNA TGTGCCATCAGTGACCCGGTGCGGGGGCCCACAGATACGCAGTATTTT. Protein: CAISDPVRGPTDTQYF.

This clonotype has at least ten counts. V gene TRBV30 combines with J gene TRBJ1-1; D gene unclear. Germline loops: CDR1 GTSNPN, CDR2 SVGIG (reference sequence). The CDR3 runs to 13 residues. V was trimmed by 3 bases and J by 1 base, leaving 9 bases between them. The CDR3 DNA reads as TGTGCCTGGAGGCGTATCGGGAACACTGAAGCTTTCTTT. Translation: CAWRRIGNTEAFF.

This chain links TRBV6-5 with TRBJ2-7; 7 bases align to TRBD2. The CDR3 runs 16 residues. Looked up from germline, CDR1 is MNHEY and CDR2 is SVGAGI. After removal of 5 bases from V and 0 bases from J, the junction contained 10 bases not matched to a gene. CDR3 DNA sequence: TGTGCCAGCAGTCCCGCGGGGGACGCCGGCTCCTACGAGCAGTACTTC. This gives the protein CASSPAGDAGSYEQYF.

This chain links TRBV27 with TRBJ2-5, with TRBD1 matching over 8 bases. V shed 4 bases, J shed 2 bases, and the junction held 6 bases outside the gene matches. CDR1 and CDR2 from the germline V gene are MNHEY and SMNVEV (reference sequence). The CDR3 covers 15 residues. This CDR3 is CASSCTDREQETQYF. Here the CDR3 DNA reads TGTGCCAGCAGTTGCACGGACAGGGAGCAAGAGACCCAGTACTTC.

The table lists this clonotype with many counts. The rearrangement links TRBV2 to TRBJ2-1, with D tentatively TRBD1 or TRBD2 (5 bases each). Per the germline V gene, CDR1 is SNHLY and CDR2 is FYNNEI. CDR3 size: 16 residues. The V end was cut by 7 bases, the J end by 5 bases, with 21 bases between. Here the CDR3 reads CASNGGLGDADNEQFF. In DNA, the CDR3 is TGTGCCAGCAATGGCGGGTTGGGGGATGCGGACAATGAGCAGTTCTTC.

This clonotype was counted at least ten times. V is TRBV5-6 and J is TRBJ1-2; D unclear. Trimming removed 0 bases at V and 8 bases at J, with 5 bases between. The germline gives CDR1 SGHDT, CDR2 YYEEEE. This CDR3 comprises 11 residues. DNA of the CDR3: TGTGCCAGCAGCTTGGGAGTCGGCTACACCTTC. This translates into CASSLGVGYTF.

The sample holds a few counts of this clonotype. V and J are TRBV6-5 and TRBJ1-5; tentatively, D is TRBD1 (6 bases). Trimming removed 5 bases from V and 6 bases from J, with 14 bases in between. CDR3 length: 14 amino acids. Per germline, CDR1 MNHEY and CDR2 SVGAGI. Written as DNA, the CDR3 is TGTGCCAGCAGTCACGAACAGGGCGGTCAGCCCCAGCATTTT. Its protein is CASSHEQGGQPQHF.

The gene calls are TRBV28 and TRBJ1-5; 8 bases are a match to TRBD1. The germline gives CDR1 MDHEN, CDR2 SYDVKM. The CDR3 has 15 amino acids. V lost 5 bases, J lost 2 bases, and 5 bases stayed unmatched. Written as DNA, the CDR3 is TGTGCCAGCAGTCAAGACAGGGGTGGCAATCAGCCCCAGCATTTT. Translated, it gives CASSQDRGGNQPQHF.